Listed here are 23 T cell receptor beta chains from one sample, sequenced in a study of blood T cells in healthy people across ages. A second about 6 to 12 cycle PCR used barcoded and J-beta primers. Using its own MiXCR run on the 5' RACE reads, TCRdb lists one record per CDR3 protein. The data hold about 680,000 distinct CDR3 sequences, with 45% to 50% observed a single time. Sequenced material: blood. The receptor source for this set is a woman aged 55-70 years in good health.

This clonotype turned up a few times. V and J are TRBV25-1 and TRBJ2-1, with 8 bases that match TRBD1. Per germline, CDR1 MGHDK and CDR2 SYGVNS. CDR3 length: 19 residues. V was pared by 1 base and J by 0 bases, with 11 bases of the junction left unmatched. As DNA, the CDR3 is TGTGCCAGCAGTGAATTAGGGACAGGAATTATGAGCTCCTACAATGAGCAGTTCTTC. It codes for CASSELGTGIMSSYNEQFF.

This chain uses TRBV11-2 with TRBJ2-7, with 8 positions matching TRBD2. Looked up from germline, CDR1 is SGHAT and CDR2 is FQNNGV. This CDR3 spans 14 amino acids. The trim removed 2 bases at V and 2 bases at J, leaving 2 bases unmatched. The CDR3 reads CASSLRREAYEQYF. DNA of the CDR3: TGTGCCAGCAGCTTAAGGCGGGAGGCCTACGAGCAGTACTTC.

Note on this clonotype: A read error is possible here, since a much larger clone lies one base away. The gene calls are TRBV24-1 and TRBJ2-3, with 7 nucleotides matching TRBD2. The germline V gene encodes CDR1 KGHDR and CDR2 SFDVKD. With 5 bases clipped from V and 4 bases from J, the junction kept 11 bases outside the gene matches. There are 16 residues in the CDR3. DNA of the CDR3: TGTGCCACCAGTGGTGGGGCGGGAGTGAATTCAGATACGCAGTATTTT. It specifies CATSGGAGVNSDTQYF.

A few counts support this clonotype. The chain is built from TRBV20-1 and TRBJ1-2, with 9 bases matching TRBD1. There are 13 residues in the CDR3. In germline, CDR1 is DFQATT, CDR2 SNEGSKA (reference sequence). The J segment lost 11 bases and the V segment lost 6 bases, leaving 13 bases of the junction unmatched. The DNA of the CDR3 is TGCAGTGCGCCAGGGACAGGGCAGGAGGGGTACACCTTC. This sequence encodes CSAPGTGQEGYTF.

This clonotype was found a few times. This rearrangement joins TRBV6-6 to TRBJ2-7, with D perhaps matching TRBD2 (6 bases). CDR1 is MNHNY and CDR2 is SVGAGI in the germline V gene (reference sequence). CDR3 size: 14 residues. Trimming stripped 6 bases from V and 2 bases from J, with 14 bases between. The CDR3 bases are TGTGCCAGCAGGGTTCCGGCGGGAACCTACGAGCAGTACTTC. Encoded protein: CASRVPAGTYEQYF.

The J gene is TRBJ2-1, the V gene TRBV6-2 or TRBV6-3; 10 bases align to TRBD2. Looked up from germline, CDR1 is MNHEY and CDR2 is SVGEGT. V shed 0 bases, J shed 8 bases, and the junction held 10 bases outside the gene matches. CDR3 length: 17 residues. CDR3 bases: TGTGCCAGCAGTTACTCCCCCAGCGGGAGGGCCTCGTATGAGCAGTTCTTC. It is translated as CASSYSPSGRASYEQFF.

CDR3 residues: CASSLTGQGPYGGEQYF. The CDR3 region has the DNA TGTGCCAGCAGTTTAACGGGACAGGGGCCCTACGGGGGAGAGCAGTACTTC. The V and J genes are TRBV12-3 or TRBV12-4 and TRBJ2-7, with 10 bases lining up with TRBD1. The ends lost 2 bases at V and 7 bases at J; junction bases unmatched: 14. The length of the CDR3 is 17 residues.

The chain couples TRBV15 to TRBJ1-6; D gene uncertain. CDR3 size: 17 residues. Trimming stripped 6 bases from V and 0 bases from J, with 15 bases between. Per germline, CDR1 LNHNV and CDR2 YYDKDF (reference sequence). In DNA form, the CDR3 reads TGTGCCACCAGTACCACAAAAGGGTCCTCCTATAATTCACCCCTCCACTTT. Amino acids: CATSTTKGSSYNSPLHF.

The CDR3 sequence is CSVDGWANWNTEAFF. CDR3 DNA: TGCAGCGTTGACGGTTGGGCGAACTGGAACACTGAAGCTTTCTTT. V gene TRBV29-1 combines with J gene TRBJ1-1; no clear D. This CDR3 region has 15 residues. Germline V gene lookup returns CDR1 SQVTM and CDR2 ANQGSEA. Trimming removed 3 bases at V and 1 base at J, with 15 bases between.

CDR3 coding DNA: TGTGCCAGCAGCAAAGAAGCTCGTCGGCTAGCGGTCTACGAGCAGTACTTC. Its translation: CASSKEARRLAVYEQYF. The V call is TRBV21-1, the J call TRBJ2-7; the table's D call, TRBD2, was not checked against the DNA. TRBV21-1 is a pseudogene locus. The CDR3 covers 17 residues.

The chain uses TRBV7-2 and TRBJ2-1, with a possible D match to TRBD2 (5 bases). Between the trimmed V and J ends, which lost 6 bases and 4 bases, there was a span of 13 bases. Per germline, CDR1 SGHTA and CDR2 FQGNSA. The CDR3 covers 14 residues. The CDR3 DNA reads as TGTGCCAGCAGTCGACTACCCGCATACAATGAGCAGTTCTTC. It yields the protein CASSRLPAYNEQFF.

Note on this clonotype: The junction shows a germline mismatch at one end, possibly a read error. The rearrangement links TRBV29-1 to TRBJ2-1, with D possibly TRBD1 on 6 matching bases. Germline CDR1 and CDR2: SQVTM and ANQGSEA. The length of the CDR3 is 14 residues. CDR3 residues: CSGERGSKDDEQFF. The CDR3 region has the DNA TGCAGCGGTGAAAGGGGGTCGAAGGACGATGAGCAGTTCTTC.

Only one count was recorded for this clonotype. The V gene is TRBV12-3 or TRBV12-4, the J gene TRBJ1-2; 8 nucleotides agree with TRBD1. This CDR3 is 15 amino acids long. V shed 3 bases and J 7 bases; nucleotides not matched to a gene: 10. Here the CDR3 reads CASSFGTGRGVGYTF. CDR3 DNA: TGTGCCAGCAGTTTTGGGACAGGCCGTGGCGTTGGCTACACCTTC.

The rearrangement uses TRBV4-3 and TRBJ2-4, with 9 bases matching TRBD1. The DNA end is more similar to TRBJ2-7, so the J call may be wrong. Per germline, CDR1 LGHNA and CDR2 YSLEER. This CDR3 region has 16 residues. The CDR3 sequence: CASSQELDRGKYEQYF. The CDR3 DNA follows: TGCGCCAGCAGCCAAGAGCTGGACAGGGGTAAATACGAGCAGTACTTC.

This chain uses TRBV3-1 with TRBJ2-1; no definite D call. This CDR3 spans 13 amino acids. Germline V gene data show CDR1 as LGHDT and CDR2 as YNNKEL (reference sequence). V lost 2 bases and J lost 5, with 7 bases in between. The CDR3 DNA is TGTGCCAGCAGCCAAATGGTCCACAATGAGCAGTTCTTC. It codes for CASSQMVHNEQFF.

The chain carries TRBV7-2 and TRBJ1-2; D is uncertain. CDR3 length equals 13 residues. V was trimmed by 4 bases and J by 4 bases, leaving 10 bases between them. Germline CDR1 reads SGHTA; CDR2 reads FQGNSA. This CDR3 is CASSSNVPYGYTF. CDR3 DNA: TGTGCCAGCAGCTCGAATGTCCCCTATGGCTACACCTTC. Looking up the rest from reference TRBV7-2 and TRBJ1-2 gives the full variable domain: GAGVSQSPSNKVTEKGKDVELRCDPISGHTALYWYRQSLGQGLEFLIYFQGNSAPDKSGLPSDRFSAERTGGSVSTLTIQRTQQEDSAVYLCASSSNVPYGYTFGSGTRLTVV.

The CDR3 DNA reads as TGTGCCAGCAGCCCAGGGACTAGCGGGGATCAACCCGACAATGAGCAGTTCTTC. Protein: CASSPGTSGDQPDNEQFF. The gene calls are TRBV7-7 and TRBJ2-1; 13 bases fit TRBD2. The CDR3 sequence is 18 residues long. Germline V CDR1 and CDR2: SSHAT, FNYEAQ (reference sequence). Losses at the gene ends were 5 bases for V and 5 bases for J; bases not matched to a gene: 12. The complete variable domain, with remaining parts taken from reference TRBV7-7 and TRBJ2-1, reads GAGVSQSPRYKVTKRGQDVTLRCDPISSHATLYWYQQALGQGPEFLTYFNYEAQPDKSGLPSDRFSAERPEGSISTLTIQRTEQRDSAMYRCASSPGTSGDQPDNEQFFGPGTRLTVL.

J is TRBJ1-6 and V is TRBV20-1; TRBD1 matches at 7 bases. This CDR3 contains 13 residues. Germline lookup yields CDR1 DFQATT and CDR2 SNEGSKA (reference sequence). Losses at the gene ends were 6 bases for V and 6 bases for J; bases not matched to a gene: 5. CDR3 amino acids: CSARQGFNSPLHF. CDR3 DNA sequence: TGCAGTGCAAGACAGGGTTTTAATTCACCCCTCCACTTT.

This clonotype was seen a single time. The chain uses TRBV7-2 and TRBJ2-7, with D possibly being TRBD1 or TRBD2 (6 bases each). CDR3 length: 14 amino acids. Germline lookup yields CDR1 SGHTA and CDR2 FQGNSA. V gave up 5 bases and J gave up 2 bases, with 13 bases separating them. The CDR3 DNA follows: TGTGCCAGCAGCCCACAGGGAGGTCCCTACGAGCAGTACTTC. Residues: CASSPQGGPYEQYF.

This clonotype has just a few counts. The rearrangement joins TRBV9 to TRBJ2-1; tentatively, D is TRBD1 (6 bases). CDR1 SGDLS and CDR2 YYNGEE come from the germline V gene. V lost 2 bases and J lost 4, with 16 bases in between. CDR3 size: 16 residues. The CDR3: CASSVKAGTPYNEQFF. As DNA, the CDR3 is TGTGCCAGCAGCGTGAAAGCCGGGACACCTTACAATGAGCAGTTCTTC.

The rearrangement uses TRBV11-2 and TRBJ2-7; 9 bases align to TRBD1. The assigned J gene may be wrong: the sequence end matches TRBJ2-5 better. This CDR3 has 16 residues. The germline gives CDR1 SGHAT, CDR2 FQNNGV. This chain's CDR3 is CASSRGPGQGLETQYF. Written as DNA, the CDR3 is TGTGCCAGCAGCCGGGGACCGGGACAGGGCCTCGAGACCCAGTACTTC.

This clonotype was recorded a few times. The V gene is TRBV28, the J gene TRBJ2-5; D is undetermined. The germline CDR1 and CDR2 sequences are MDHEN and SYDVKM. The CDR3 covers 14 residues. V lost 6 bases, J lost 4 bases, and 15 bases lay in between. CDR3 sequence (DNA): TGTGCCAGCAGCCCTCCTAAGTGGGCAGAGACCCAGTACTTC. Translated, it gives CASSPPKWAETQYF.

The V gene is TRBV20-1, the J gene TRBJ1-2, with 7 bases lining up with TRBD1. Germline V lookup: CDR1 DFQATT, CDR2 SNEGSKA (reference sequence). J lost 2 bases, V lost 6 bases, and 12 bases had no gene match. This CDR3 comprises 15 residues. CDR3 in amino acids: CSAARGQGGNYGYTF. CDR3 coding DNA: TGCAGTGCGGCCCGAGGGCAGGGGGGAAACTATGGCTACACCTTC.